Described below is a single TCR beta chain sequence and its context. One junction end does not reproduce the germline sequence, and a read error may be involved. The PCR was carried out with 60 Vbeta primers and 13 Jbeta primers. Assay used: immunoSEQ multiplex PCR; TCRdb lists only in-frame clones, some missing. In the table there are 35,000 to 55,000 clones, around 56% of which are singletons. Per the germline V gene, CDR1 is SGHRS and CDR2 is YFSETQ. The CDR3 runs 15 residues. The data originate from a study of cytomegalovirus exposure and HLA in healthy donors. Sequencing input: PBMCs. This sequence joins TRBV5-1 and TRBJ1-1; D gene ambiguous. This TCR was recovered from a man aged 55 to 70 in good health and CMV-seronegative. The chain's CDR3 is CASSLEAGLKTEAFF. The CDR3 coding sequence is TGCGCCAGCAGCTTAGAGGCAGGACTGAAGACTGAAGCTTTCTTT. Looking up the rest from reference TRBV5-1 and TRBJ1-1 gives the full variable domain: KAGVTQTPRYLIKTRGQQVTLSCSPISGHRSVSWYQQTPGQGLQFLFEYFSETQRNKGNFPGRFSGRQFSNSRSEMNVSTLELGDSALYLCASSLEAGLKTEAFFGQGTRLTVV.